The TCR beta chain under discussion was sequenced for a study of T cell repertoires in cytomegalovirus infection. Across the study: Both CMV infection and a matching HLA type were indicated by public TCR beta signatures.

Study observations and caveats: CMV-specific TCR beta clonotypes restricted by HLA-C dominated the ex vivo response. CMV carriers with the relevant HLA were identified by cumulative public TCR beta family frequency.

This clonotype has at least ten counts. Its antigen is currently unknown. Each CDR3 protein is one row after TCRdb ran MiXCR on the reads. This sample has around 330,000 distinct CDR3 sequences, with roughly a sixth found just once. CDR3 length: 15 residues. Germline V gives CDR1 LNHDA, CDR2 SQIVND (reference sequence). Between the trimmed V and J ends, which lost 3 bases and 4 bases, there was a span of 13 bases. The sequencing input was PBMCs. This rearrangement joins TRBV19 to TRBJ2-1, with D perhaps matching TRBD1 (5 bases). This clonotype was obtained from a human donor in good health (CMV status not recorded). Some clones in this sample may be carry-over from other donors' samples. The CDR3 region is CASSMFQGTYNEQFF. The CDR3 DNA is TGTGCCAGTAGTATGTTCCAGGGCACTTACAATGAGCAGTTCTTC.